Each of the 20 T cell receptor beta chains below was sequenced from the same sample in a study of PD-1 blockade in classical Hodgkin lymphoma. TCRdb's table, derived via immunoSEQ multiplex PCR, lists solely in-frame clones and lacks some. This table holds 6,000 to 6,500 clones, approximately 80% found once. Each patient's relapse followed autologous stem cell transplantation, and brentuximab vedotin exposure varied. The authors purified CD4+ T cells from thawed PBMCs by magnetic negative selection. Sequencing was performed on CD4+ T cells from blood, taken at baseline. The receptors were sampled from a human donor with classical Hodgkin lymphoma.

This chain links TRBV5-1 with TRBJ1-4; unclear D gene. Germline V gene data show CDR1 as SGHRS and CDR2 as YFSETQ. The CDR3 spans 13 residues. V was trimmed by 6 bases and J by 7 bases, leaving 13 bases between them. CDR3 DNA: TGCGCCAGCAAGGGAGGTGGGGTTGAAAAACTGTTTTTT. This codes for CASKGGGVEKLFF.

The V gene is TRBV5-6, the J gene TRBJ2-7; D possibly corresponds to TRBD1 (6 bases). V lost 1 base, J lost 4 bases, and 12 bases lay in between. This CDR3 spans 14 amino acids. Germline values: CDR1 SGHDT, CDR2 YYEEEE. CDR3 sequence: CASSLIRGEYEQYF. CDR3 sequence (DNA): TGTGCCAGCAGCTTGATCAGGGGAGAGTACGAGCAGTACTTC.

The chain is built from TRBV5-6 and TRBJ1-1; possible D gene TRBD1, 5 bases. Germline assignment: CDR1 SGHDT and CDR2 YYEEEE. With 5 bases removed from V and 4 bases from J, the gap between germline ends came to 15 bases. CDR3 length: 14 residues. The CDR3 reads CASSQPQGSTEAFF. CDR3 nucleotides: TGTGCCAGCAGTCAACCTCAGGGAAGCACTGAAGCTTTCTTT. Full variable domain (outside the CDR3, taken from reference TRBV5-6 and TRBJ1-1): DAGVTQSPTHLIKTRGQQVTLRCSPKSGHDTVSWYQQALGQGPQFIFQYYEEEERQRGNFPDRFSGHQFPNYSSELNVNALLLGDSALYLCASSQPQGSTEAFFGQGTRLTVV.

The J gene is TRBJ1-1, the V gene TRBV7-2; D call uncertain. Germline CDR1 is SGHTA and CDR2 is FQGNSA. V dropped 3 bases and J dropped 0 bases, with 2 bases sitting between them. This CDR3 has 12 amino acids. The CDR3 nucleotides are TGTGCCAGCAGCTTGATGAACACTGAAGCTTTCTTT. Its translation: CASSLMNTEAFF.

V and J are TRBV9 and TRBJ1-4, with 9 bases matching TRBD1. Germline V lookup: CDR1 SGDLS, CDR2 YYNGEE. The V segment lost 3 bases and the J segment 8 bases; nucleotides outside the gene matches: 8. The CDR3 runs to 15 residues. CDR3 in DNA: TGTGCCAGCAGCGCCGGGACAGGGATAGGGGAAAAACTGTTTTTT. Translated, it gives CASSAGTGIGEKLFF.

The J gene is TRBJ1-2, the V gene TRBV6-5; D is perhaps TRBD1 (6 bases). CDR1 and CDR2 (germline): MNHEY, SVGAGI. The V gene lost 0 bases and the J gene lost 8 bases, with 10 bases spanning the gap. This CDR3 spans 13 amino acids. The CDR3 DNA sequence: TGTGCCAGCAGTTACTCACAGGGACGGGGCTACACCTTC. Its protein is CASSYSQGRGYTF.

This rearrangement joins TRBV2 to TRBJ2-1, with 13 bases identical to TRBD2. V gave up 4 bases and J gave up 11 bases; unmatched junction bases: 2. The germline V gene has CDR1 SNHLY and CDR2 FYNNEI. The CDR3 has 13 amino acids. CDR3 residues: CASSGTSGGQQFF. The CDR3 DNA sequence: TGTGCCAGCAGTGGGACTAGCGGGGGTCAGCAGTTCTTC.

The V and J genes are TRBV5-1 and TRBJ1-1; no reliable D call. The CDR3 runs 16 residues. Germline values: CDR1 SGHRS, CDR2 YFSETQ. Trimming pared 0 bases from V and 1 base from J, leaving 13 bases between. CDR3 protein: CASSLAVGKPNTEAFF. CDR3 in DNA: TGCGCCAGCAGCTTGGCCGTAGGTAAGCCGAACACTGAAGCTTTCTTT.

The chain recombines TRBV4-2 with TRBJ2-7, with a weak D call TRBD1 (6 bases). Germline V gene sequence: CDR1 LGHNA, CDR2 YNFKEQ. This CDR3 has 16 residues. Trimming cost V 5 bases and J 1 base, with 18 bases left between them. As DNA, the CDR3 is TGTGCCAGCAGCTCGGGACATACCCTACCTTCCTACGAGCAGTACTTC. It is translated as CASSSGHTLPSYEQYF.

The V and J genes are TRBV7-9 and TRBJ1-1; D perhaps matches TRBD1 (5 bases). Trimming left V 5 bases short and J 2 bases short, with 21 bases between. The CDR3 totals 17 residues. Germline V gives CDR1 SEHNR, CDR2 FQNEAQ (reference sequence). The CDR3 here is CASSLPWGVVGNTEAFF. DNA for the CDR3: TGTGCCAGCAGCCTCCCTTGGGGGGTCGTGGGTAACACTGAAGCTTTCTTT.

This chain connects TRBV7-3 to TRBJ2-3, with a tentative D call TRBD2 (5 bases). Germline V gene lookup returns CDR1 SGHTA and CDR2 FQGTGA. The CDR3 loop spans 14 amino acids. V was cut by 2 bases and J by 1 base, with 7 bases left in between. The CDR3 loop reads CASSLVGGTDTQYF. Written as DNA, the CDR3 is TGTGCCAGCAGCTTAGTCGGGGGCACAGATACGCAGTATTTT.

This chain links TRBV5-4 with TRBJ1-6; tentatively, D is TRBD1 (5 bases). The V end was cut by 1 base, the J end by 7 bases, with 15 bases between. This CDR3 is built from 16 residues. Germline V gene data show CDR1 as SGHNT and CDR2 as YYREEE (reference sequence). The CDR3, as DNA: TGTGCCAGCAGCTTGCTATTCGGGACGGAGAATTCACCCCTCCACTTT. Its translation is CASSLLFGTENSPLHF.

The J gene is TRBJ2-7, the V gene TRBV7-9; 11 nucleotides match TRBD2. The CDR3 has 16 amino acids. Trimming at V came to 2 bases and at J to 5 bases, leaving 8 bases not matched to a gene. The V gene's germline CDR1 is SEHNR and CDR2 FQNEAQ (reference sequence). The CDR3: CASSLFVLAGVDEQYF. The CDR3 nucleotides are TGTGCCAGCAGCTTATTTGTACTAGCGGGGGTCGACGAGCAGTACTTC.

Only a few counts were recorded for this clone. V usage is TRBV7-9 and J usage is TRBJ1-5, with 7 bases identical to TRBD1. Trimming cost V 4 bases and J 4 bases; bases outside gene matches: 10. Germline V gene data show CDR1 as SEHNR and CDR2 as FQNEAQ (reference sequence). The CDR3 runs 16 residues. CDR3 residues: CASSSDPGQRNQPQHF. CDR3 DNA: TGTGCCAGCAGCTCAGATCCGGGACAGCGGAATCAGCCCCAGCATTTT.

This chain uses TRBV6-6 with TRBJ2-1, with 9 bases lining up with TRBD1. Trimming cost V 6 bases and J 5 bases; bases outside gene matches: 2. The CDR3 has 13 residues. From germline, CDR1 is MNHNY and CDR2 SVGAGI (reference sequence). This chain's CDR3 is CASSRDRDNEQFF. CDR3 in DNA: TGTGCCAGCAGCCGGGACAGGGACAATGAGCAGTTCTTC.

The chain joins TRBV13 to TRBJ2-5; weak D call: TRBD1 (5 bases). The ends were cut back, 3 bases at V and 5 bases at J, with 13 bases in the middle. CDR3 length: 14 amino acids. Germline CDR1 is PRHDT and CDR2 is FYEKMQ (reference sequence). The CDR3 nucleotides are TGTGCCAGCAGCTTGTGGGGCCCCAGGGAGACCCAGTACTTC. The encoded protein is CASSLWGPRETQYF.

This clone was seen more than once but under ten times. The J gene is TRBJ1-1, the V gene TRBV2, with D unresolved. V lost 6 bases, J lost 1 base, and 6 bases lay in between. Germline V gene lookup returns CDR1 SNHLY and CDR2 FYNNEI. The CDR3 loop spans 12 amino acids. The CDR3 nucleotides are TGTGCCAGCAGCCCCCAGAACACTGAAGCTTTCTTT. It translates to CASSPQNTEAFF.

This clone was counted between two and nine times. The chain is built from TRBV7-9 and TRBJ2-5, with D perhaps TRBD1 (6 bases). CDR1 SEHNR and CDR2 FQNEAQ come from the germline V gene (reference sequence). CDR3 size: 13 residues. Trimming took off 3 bases at V and 5 bases at J, with 10 bases between the two ends. CDR3 coding DNA: TGTGCCAGCAGCTTGGGGGCGCGGGAGACCCAGTACTTC. Protein product: CASSLGARETQYF.

This chain links TRBV10-3 with TRBJ1-3; D ambiguous. Germline CDR1 reads ENHRY; CDR2 reads SYGVKD. This CDR3 has 12 residues. Trimming left V 10 bases short and J 2 bases short, with 9 bases between. The CDR3 spells CATHTTGNTIYF. The CDR3, as DNA: TGTGCCACCCATACTACTGGAAACACCATATATTTT.

V usage is TRBV7-2 and J usage is TRBJ1-2; 7 positions match TRBD1. Trimming cost V 5 bases and J 5 bases; bases outside gene matches: 11. The CDR3 is made up of 15 amino acids. In germline, CDR1 is SGHTA, CDR2 FQGNSA. CDR3 amino acids: CASSPTGTAPYGYTF. In nucleotides, the CDR3 is TGTGCCAGCAGCCCAACGGGGACAGCCCCTTATGGCTACACCTTC.